A single TCR beta chain is shown here with its context. The antigen is undetermined. This record belongs to a study of cytomegalovirus exposure and HLA in healthy donors. Notes on the study in general: Cytomegalovirus-associated TCR beta chains were listed, numbering 150 to 200. Most subjects' HLA-A and HLA-B alleles were reportedly predicted from TCR beta sequences. CMV antigen specificity was confirmed in vitro for a few CMV-associated chains. Immune exposure information available was restricted to CMV serostatus.

This CDR3 has 16 residues. Trimming stripped 2 bases from V and 0 bases from J, with 11 bases between. The V gene's germline CDR1 is MNHEY and CDR2 SMNVEV (reference sequence). The PCR was carried out with 60 Vbeta primers and 13 Jbeta primers. Generated by immunoSEQ multiplex PCR, the TCRdb table keeps only in-frame clones and is missing some. There are roughly 290,000 clones in the sample; 70% to 90% occur only once, and approximately 2% lies in the top ten. The TCR originated in a woman under 30 in good health and CMV-seronegative. This chain joins TRBV27 and TRBJ2-4; TRBD1 might be the D (5 bases). The sequencing sample was made of PBMCs. Here the CDR3 DNA reads TGTGCCAGCAGTTTACAGGGCTCCCCAGCCAAAAACATTCAGTACTTC. This codes for CASSLQGSPAKNIQYF.